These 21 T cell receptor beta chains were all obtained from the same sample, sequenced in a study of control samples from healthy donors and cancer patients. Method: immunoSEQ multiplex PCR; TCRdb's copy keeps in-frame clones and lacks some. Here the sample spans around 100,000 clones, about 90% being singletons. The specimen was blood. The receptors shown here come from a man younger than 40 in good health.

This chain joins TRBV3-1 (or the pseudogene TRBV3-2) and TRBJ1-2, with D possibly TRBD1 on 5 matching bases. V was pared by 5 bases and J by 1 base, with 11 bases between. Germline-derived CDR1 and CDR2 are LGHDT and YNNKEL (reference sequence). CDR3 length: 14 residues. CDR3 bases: TGTGCCAGCAGCTACCTGGGGGGTAACTATGGCTACACCTTC. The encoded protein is CASSYLGGNYGYTF.

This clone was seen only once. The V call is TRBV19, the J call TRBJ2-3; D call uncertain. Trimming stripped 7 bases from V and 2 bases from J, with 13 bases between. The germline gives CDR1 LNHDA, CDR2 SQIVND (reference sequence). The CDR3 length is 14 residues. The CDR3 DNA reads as TGTGCCAGTACGCCTTCCGTGAACACAGATACGCAGTATTTT. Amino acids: CASTPSVNTDTQYF.

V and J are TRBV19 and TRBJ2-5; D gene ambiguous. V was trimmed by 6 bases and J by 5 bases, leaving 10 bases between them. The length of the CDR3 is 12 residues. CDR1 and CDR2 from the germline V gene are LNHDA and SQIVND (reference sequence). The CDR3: CASSIIGETQYF. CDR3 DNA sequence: TGTGCCAGTAGCATAATTGGGGAGACCCAGTACTTC. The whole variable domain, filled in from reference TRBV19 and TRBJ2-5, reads DGGITQSPKYLFRKEGQNVTLSCEQNLNHDAMYWYRQDPGQGLRLIYYSQIVNDFQKGDIAEGYSVSREKKESFPLTVTSAQKNPTAFYLCASSIIGETQYFGPGTRLLVL.

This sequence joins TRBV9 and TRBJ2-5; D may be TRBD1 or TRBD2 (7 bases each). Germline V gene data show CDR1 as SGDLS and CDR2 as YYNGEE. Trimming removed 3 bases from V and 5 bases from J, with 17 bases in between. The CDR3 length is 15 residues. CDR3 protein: CASSAQGGRGETQYF. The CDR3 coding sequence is TGTGCCAGCAGCGCCCAGGGGGGGCGCGGGGAGACCCAGTACTTC. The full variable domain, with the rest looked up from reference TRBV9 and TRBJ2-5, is DSGVTQTPKHLITATGQRVTLRCSPRSGDLSVYWYQQSLDQGLQFLIQYYNGEERAKGNILERFSAQQFPDLHSELNLSSLELGDSALYFCASSAQGGRGETQYFGPGTRLLVL.

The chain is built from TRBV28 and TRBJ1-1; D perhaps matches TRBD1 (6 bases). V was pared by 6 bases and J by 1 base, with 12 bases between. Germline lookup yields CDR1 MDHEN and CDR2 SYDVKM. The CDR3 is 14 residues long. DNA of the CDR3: TGTGCCAGCAGCCACCCGACAGGGAACACTGAAGCTTTCTTT. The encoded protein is CASSHPTGNTEAFF.

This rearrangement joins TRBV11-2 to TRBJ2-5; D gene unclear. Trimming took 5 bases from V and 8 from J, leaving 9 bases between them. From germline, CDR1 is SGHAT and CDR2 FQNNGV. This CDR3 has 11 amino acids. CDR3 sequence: CASSATSTQYF. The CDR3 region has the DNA TGTGCCAGCAGCGCAACTTCAACCCAGTACTTC.

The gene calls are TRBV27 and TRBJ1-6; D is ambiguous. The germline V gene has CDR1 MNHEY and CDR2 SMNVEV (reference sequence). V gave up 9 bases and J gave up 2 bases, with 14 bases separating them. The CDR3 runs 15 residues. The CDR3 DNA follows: TGTGCCAGTGGACTCTTTGGGGCCTATAATTCACCCCTCCACTTT. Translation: CASGLFGAYNSPLHF.

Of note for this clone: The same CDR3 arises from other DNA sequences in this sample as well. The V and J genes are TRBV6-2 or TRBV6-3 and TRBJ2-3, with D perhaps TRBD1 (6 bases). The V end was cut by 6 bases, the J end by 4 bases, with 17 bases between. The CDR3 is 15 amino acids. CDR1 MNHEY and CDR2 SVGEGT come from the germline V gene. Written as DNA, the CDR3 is TGTGCCAGCAGCCCCAGGGGTCCCTCCCCAGATACGCAGTATTTT. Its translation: CASSPRGPSPDTQYF.

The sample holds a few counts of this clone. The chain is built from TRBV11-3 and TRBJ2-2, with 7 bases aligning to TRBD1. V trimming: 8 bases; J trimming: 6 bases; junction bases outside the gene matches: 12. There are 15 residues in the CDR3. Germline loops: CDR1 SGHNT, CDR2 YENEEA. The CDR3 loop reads CASSRGGGHPGELFF. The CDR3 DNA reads TGTGCCAGCTCCAGAGGGGGCGGCCATCCCGGGGAGCTGTTTTTT.

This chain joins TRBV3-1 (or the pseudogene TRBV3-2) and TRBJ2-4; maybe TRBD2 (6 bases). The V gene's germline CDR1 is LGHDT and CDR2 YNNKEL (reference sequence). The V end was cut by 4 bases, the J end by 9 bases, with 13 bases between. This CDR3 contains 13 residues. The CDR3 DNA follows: TGTGCCAGCAGCCCCGGGGGTTTGGGCATTCAGTACTTC. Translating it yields CASSPGGLGIQYF.

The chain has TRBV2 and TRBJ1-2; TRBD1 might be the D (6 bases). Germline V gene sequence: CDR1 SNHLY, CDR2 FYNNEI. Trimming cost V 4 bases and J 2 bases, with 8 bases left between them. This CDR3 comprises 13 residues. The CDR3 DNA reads TGTGCCAGCAGTGGGGACACCAACTATGGCTACACCTTC. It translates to CASSGDTNYGYTF.

The CDR3 DNA is TGTGCCAGCAGTTCCTCCGCCGCTAGCGGGAGGGCCGGTTACGAGCAGTACTTC. Amino acid sequence: CASSSSAASGRAGYEQYF. The V and J genes are TRBV28 and TRBJ2-7; 12 nucleotides line up with TRBD2. V dropped 4 bases and J dropped 4; count of bases not matched to a gene: 14. Looked up from germline, CDR1 is MDHEN and CDR2 is SYDVKM. The CDR3 has 18 amino acids.

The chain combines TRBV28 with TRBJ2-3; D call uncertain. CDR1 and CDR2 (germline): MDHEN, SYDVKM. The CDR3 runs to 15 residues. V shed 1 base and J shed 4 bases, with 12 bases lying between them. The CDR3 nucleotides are TGTGCCAGCAGTTTATATGGGATTGGGGCAGATACGCAGTATTTT. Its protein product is CASSLYGIGADTQYF. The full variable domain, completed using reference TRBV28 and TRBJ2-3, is DVKVTQSSRYLVKRTGEKVFLECVQDMDHENMFWYRQDPGLGLRLIYFSYDVKMKEKGDIPEGYSVSREKKERFSLILESASTNQTSMYLCASSLYGIGADTQYFGPGTRLTVL.

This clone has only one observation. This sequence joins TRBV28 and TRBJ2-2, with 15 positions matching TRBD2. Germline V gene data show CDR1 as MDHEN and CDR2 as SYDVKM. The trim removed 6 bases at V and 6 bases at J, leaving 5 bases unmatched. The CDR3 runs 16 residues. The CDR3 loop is CASSPGLAGGPGELFF. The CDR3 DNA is TGTGCCAGCAGCCCCGGACTAGCGGGAGGGCCCGGGGAGCTGTTTTTT.

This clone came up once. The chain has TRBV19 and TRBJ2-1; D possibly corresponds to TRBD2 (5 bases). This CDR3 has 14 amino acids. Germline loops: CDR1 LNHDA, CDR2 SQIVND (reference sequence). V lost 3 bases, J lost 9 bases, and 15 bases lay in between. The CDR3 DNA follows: TGTGCCAGTAGTATCGAAGGAATCGCGGGTGAGCAGTTCTTC. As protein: CASSIEGIAGEQFF.

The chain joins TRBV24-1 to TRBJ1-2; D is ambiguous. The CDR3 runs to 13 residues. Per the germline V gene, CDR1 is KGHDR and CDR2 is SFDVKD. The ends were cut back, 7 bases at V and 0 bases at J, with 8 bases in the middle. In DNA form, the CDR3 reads TGTGCCACCAGCCCGGACTCTAACTATGGCTACACCTTC. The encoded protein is CATSPDSNYGYTF.

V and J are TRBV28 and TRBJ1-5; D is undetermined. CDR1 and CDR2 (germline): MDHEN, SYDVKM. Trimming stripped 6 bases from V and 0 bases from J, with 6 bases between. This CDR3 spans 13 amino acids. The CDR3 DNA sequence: TGTGCCAGCAGACAGAATAGCAATCAGCCCCAGCATTTT. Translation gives CASRQNSNQPQHF.

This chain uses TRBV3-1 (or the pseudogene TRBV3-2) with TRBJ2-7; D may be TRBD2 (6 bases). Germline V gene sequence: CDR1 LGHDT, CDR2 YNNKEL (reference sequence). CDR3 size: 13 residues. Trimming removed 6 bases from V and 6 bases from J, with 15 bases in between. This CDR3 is CASRLEGDSEQYF. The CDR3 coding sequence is TGTGCCAGCAGATTAGAAGGGGACTCCGAGCAGTACTTC.

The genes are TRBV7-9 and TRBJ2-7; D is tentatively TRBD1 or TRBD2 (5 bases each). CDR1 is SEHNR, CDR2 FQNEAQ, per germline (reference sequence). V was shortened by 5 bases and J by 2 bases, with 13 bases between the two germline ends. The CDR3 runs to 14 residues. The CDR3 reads CASSPGTGTYEQYF. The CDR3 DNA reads TGTGCCAGCAGCCCCGGGACGGGGACCTACGAGCAGTACTTC. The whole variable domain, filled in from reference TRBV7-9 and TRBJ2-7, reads DTGVSQNPRHKITKRGQNVTFRCDPISEHNRLYWYRQTLGQGPEFLTYFQNEAQLEKSRLLSDRFSAERPKGSFSTLEIQRTEQGDSAMYLCASSPGTGTYEQYFGPGTRLTVT.

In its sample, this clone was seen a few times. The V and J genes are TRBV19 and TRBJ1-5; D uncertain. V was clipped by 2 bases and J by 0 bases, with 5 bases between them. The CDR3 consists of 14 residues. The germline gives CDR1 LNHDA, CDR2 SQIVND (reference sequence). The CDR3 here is CASSIIDSNQPQHF. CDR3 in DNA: TGTGCCAGTAGTATAATAGATAGCAATCAGCCCCAGCATTTT. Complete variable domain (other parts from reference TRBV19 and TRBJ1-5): DGGITQSPKYLFRKEGQNVTLSCEQNLNHDAMYWYRQDPGQGLRLIYYSQIVNDFQKGDIAEGYSVSREKKESFPLTVTSAQKNPTAFYLCASSIIDSNQPQHFGDGTRLSIL.

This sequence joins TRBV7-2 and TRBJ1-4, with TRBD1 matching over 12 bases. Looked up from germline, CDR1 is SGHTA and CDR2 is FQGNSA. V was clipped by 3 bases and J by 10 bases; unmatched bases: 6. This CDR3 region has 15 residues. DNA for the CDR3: TGTGCCAGCAGCTTGGAGGGGACAGGGGGCGTAAAACTGTTTTTT. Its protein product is CASSLEGTGGVKLFF.